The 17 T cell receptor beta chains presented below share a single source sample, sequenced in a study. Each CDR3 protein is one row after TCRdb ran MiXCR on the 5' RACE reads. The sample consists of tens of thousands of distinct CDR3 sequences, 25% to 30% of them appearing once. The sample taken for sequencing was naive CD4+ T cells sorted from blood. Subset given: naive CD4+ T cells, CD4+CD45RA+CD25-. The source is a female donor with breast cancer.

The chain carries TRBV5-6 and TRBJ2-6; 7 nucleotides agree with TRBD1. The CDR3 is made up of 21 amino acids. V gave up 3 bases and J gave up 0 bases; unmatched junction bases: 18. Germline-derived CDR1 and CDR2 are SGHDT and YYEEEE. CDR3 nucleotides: TGTGCCAGCAGCTCGACCCACAAGACAGGGATCCAGAGCTCTGGGGCCAACGTCCTGACTTTC. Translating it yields CASSSTHKTGIQSSGANVLTF.

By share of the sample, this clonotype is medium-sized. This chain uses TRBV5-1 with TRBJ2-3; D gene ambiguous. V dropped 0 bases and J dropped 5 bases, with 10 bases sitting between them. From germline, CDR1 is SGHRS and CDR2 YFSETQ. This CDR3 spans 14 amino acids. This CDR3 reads CASSLATVGDTQYF. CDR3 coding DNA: TGCGCCAGCAGCTTGGCCACGGTTGGAGATACGCAGTATTTT.

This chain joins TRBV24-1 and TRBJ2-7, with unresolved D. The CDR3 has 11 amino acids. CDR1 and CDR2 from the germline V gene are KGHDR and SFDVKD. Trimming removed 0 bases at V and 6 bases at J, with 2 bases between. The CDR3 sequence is CATSDLSEQYF. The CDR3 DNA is TGTGCCACCAGTGATTTGTCCGAGCAGTACTTC.

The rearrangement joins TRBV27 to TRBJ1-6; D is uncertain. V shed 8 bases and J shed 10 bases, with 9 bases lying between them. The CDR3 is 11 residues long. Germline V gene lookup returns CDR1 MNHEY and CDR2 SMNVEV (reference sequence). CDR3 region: CASGSESPLHF. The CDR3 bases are TGTGCCAGCGGCTCGGAATCACCCCTCCACTTT.

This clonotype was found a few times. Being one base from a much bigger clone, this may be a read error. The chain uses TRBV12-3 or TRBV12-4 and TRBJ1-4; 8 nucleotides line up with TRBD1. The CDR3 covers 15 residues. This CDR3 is CASSLGRGRNEKLVF. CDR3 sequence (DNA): TGTGCCAGCAGTTTAGGCAGGGGGCGGAATGAAAAACTGGTTTTT.

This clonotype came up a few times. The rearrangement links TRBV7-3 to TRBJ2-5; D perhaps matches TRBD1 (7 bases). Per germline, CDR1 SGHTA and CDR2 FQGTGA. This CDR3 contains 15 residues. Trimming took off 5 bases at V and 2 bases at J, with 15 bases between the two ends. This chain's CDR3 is CASSAGGTEQETQYF. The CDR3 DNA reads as TGTGCCAGCAGCGCTGGGGGGACAGAGCAAGAGACCCAGTACTTC. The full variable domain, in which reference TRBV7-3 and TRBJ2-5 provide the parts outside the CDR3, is GAGVSQTPSNKVTEKGKYVELRCDPISGHTALYWYRQSLGQGPEFLIYFQGTGAADDSGLPNDRFFAVRPEGSVSTLKIQRTERGDSAVYLCASSAGGTEQETQYFGPGTRLLVL.

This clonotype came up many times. The CDR3 spells CASSFRDVPNTGELFF. CDR3 sequence (DNA): TGTGCCAGCAGTTTTAGGGACGTTCCGAACACCGGGGAGCTGTTTTTT. This rearrangement joins TRBV12-3 or TRBV12-4 to TRBJ2-2; either TRBD1 or TRBD2 may supply D (5 bases each). The CDR3 has 16 residues. The V and J ends lost 3 bases and 0 bases respectively, with 11 bases between them.

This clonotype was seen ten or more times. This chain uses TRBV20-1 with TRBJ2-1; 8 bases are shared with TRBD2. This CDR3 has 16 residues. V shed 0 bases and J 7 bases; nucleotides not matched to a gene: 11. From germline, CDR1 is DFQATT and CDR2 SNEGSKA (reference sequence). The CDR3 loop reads CSARDHYGRAENEQFF. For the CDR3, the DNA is TGCAGTGCTAGAGATCATTACGGGAGGGCTGAGAATGAGCAGTTCTTC.

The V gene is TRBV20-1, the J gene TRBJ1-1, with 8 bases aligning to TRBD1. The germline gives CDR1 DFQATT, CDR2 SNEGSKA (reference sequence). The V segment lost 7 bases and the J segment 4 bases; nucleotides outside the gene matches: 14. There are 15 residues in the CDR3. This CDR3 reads CSGQGARRGGTEAFF. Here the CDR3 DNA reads TGCAGTGGGCAGGGGGCCCGGAGGGGAGGCACTGAAGCTTTCTTT.

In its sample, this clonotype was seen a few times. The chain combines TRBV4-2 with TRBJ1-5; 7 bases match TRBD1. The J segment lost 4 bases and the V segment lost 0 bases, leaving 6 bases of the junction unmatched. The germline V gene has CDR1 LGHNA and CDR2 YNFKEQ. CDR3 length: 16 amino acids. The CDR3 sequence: CASSQDGGTENQPQHF. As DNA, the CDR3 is TGTGCCAGCAGCCAAGATGGTGGGACAGAGAATCAGCCCCAGCATTTT.

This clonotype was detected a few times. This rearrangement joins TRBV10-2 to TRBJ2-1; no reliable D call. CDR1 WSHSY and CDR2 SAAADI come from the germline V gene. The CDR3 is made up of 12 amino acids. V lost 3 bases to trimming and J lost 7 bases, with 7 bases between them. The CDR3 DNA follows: TGCGCCAGCAGTGAAGTGGGTAATGAGCAGTTCTTC. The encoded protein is CASSEVGNEQFF.

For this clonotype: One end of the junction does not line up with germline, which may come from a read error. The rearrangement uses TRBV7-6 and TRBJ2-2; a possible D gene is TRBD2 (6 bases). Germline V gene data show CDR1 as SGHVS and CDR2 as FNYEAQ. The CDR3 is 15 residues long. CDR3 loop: CASSLYGSSTGGLFF. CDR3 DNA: TGTGCCAGCAGCTTATATGGCAGCTCCACCGGGGGGCTGTTTTTT.

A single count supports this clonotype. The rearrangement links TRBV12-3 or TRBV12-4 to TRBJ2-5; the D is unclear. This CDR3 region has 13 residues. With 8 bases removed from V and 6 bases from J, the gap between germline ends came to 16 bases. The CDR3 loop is CASGPTHAQTQYF. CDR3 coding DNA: TGTGCCAGCGGTCCCACCCACGCCCAGACCCAGTACTTC.

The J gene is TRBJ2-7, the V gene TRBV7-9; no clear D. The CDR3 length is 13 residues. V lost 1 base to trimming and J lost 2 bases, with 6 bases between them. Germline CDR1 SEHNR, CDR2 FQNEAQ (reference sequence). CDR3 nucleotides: TGTGCCAGCAGCTTAGACGGACCCTACGAGCAGTACTTC. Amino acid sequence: CASSLDGPYEQYF.

Here the CDR3 reads CASSFGRPSSYNEQFF. The CDR3 region has the DNA TGTGCCAGCAGTTTTGGCAGACCGAGCTCCTACAATGAGCAGTTCTTC. The chain links TRBV27 to TRBJ2-1; D unclear. Trimming took 3 bases from V and 0 from J, leaving 12 bases between them. The CDR3 spans 16 residues. From germline, CDR1 is MNHEY and CDR2 SMNVEV (reference sequence).

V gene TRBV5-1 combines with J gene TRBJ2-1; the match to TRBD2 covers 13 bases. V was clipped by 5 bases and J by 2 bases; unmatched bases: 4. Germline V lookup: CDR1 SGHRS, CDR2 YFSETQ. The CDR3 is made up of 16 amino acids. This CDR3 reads CASSSLAGGTYNEQFF. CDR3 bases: TGCGCCAGCAGTTCACTAGCGGGGGGGACCTACAATGAGCAGTTCTTC.

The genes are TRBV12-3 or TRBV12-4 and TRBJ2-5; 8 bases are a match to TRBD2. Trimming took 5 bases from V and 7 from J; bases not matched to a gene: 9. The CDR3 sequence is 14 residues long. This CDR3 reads CASSLTQAGGTQYF. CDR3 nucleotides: TGTGCCAGCAGTCTTACACAGGCGGGGGGGACCCAGTACTTC.